This TCR beta chain was sequenced in a study of beta chain features in type 1 diabetes. Concerning this clone: Its antigen is as yet unknown.

Isolated RNA was reverse transcribed in full, so expressed TCRB transcripts were sequenced. The repertoire was sequenced with immunoSEQ multiplex PCR; TCRdb's copy has only in-frame clones and lacks some. Of about 340,000 clones in the sample, approximately 15% were seen once. One heparinised draw of blood, averaging roughly 110 mL, came from each donor. CD45RO/CCR7/CD25/CD127/CD95/CD27 staining was used to isolate CD4+ naive, central memory, regulatory and stem cell-like memory cells by sorting. General study results and limits: Researchers report that Type 1 diabetes patients had moderately but significantly shorter TCRB CDR3s across all four CD4+ subsets. Patients with type 1 diabetes carried fewer insertions and had more deletions at their VDJ junctions.

The source of this sequence is a woman aged 18-29 years with type 1 diabetes. Sequenced: naive CD4+ T cells from blood.

CDR3 sequence reads: CASSQASPLGTQYF. The CDR3 coding sequence is TGCGCCAGCAGCCAAGCTTCACCTCTGGGCACCCAGTACTTC. The chain uses TRBV4-1 and TRBJ2-5; D remains ambiguous. CDR1 MGHRA and CDR2 YSYEKL come from the germline V gene. The CDR3 spans 14 residues. V was cut by 1 base and J by 8 bases, with 14 bases left in between.